One and the same sample provided the 10 T cell receptor beta chains below, sequenced in a study of OX40 agonist ivuxolimab in advanced cancers. The method was immunoSEQ multiplex PCR; TCRdb's version includes in-frame clones alone and lacks a portion of them. This sample yields about 58,000 clones, of which 86% are seen a single time; roughly 1.3% belongs to the top ten. The sample here was CD4+ or CD8+ T cells sorted from blood, taken in a trial of the OX40 agonist ivuxolimab. These receptors came from an adult with an advanced solid tumor such as melanoma, head and neck, liver or kidney cancer.

The chain is built from TRBV12-5 and TRBJ2-1; TRBD2 aligns across 10 bases. V lost 7 bases to trimming and J lost 5 bases; unmatched junction nucleotides: 11. Germline V gene lookup returns CDR1 LGHNT and CDR2 FRNRAP. The CDR3 spans 16 residues. CDR3 nucleotide sequence: TGTGCTAGTGCCCCGTCTAGCGGGGGCCTTAACAATGAGCAGTTCTTC. It codes for CASAPSSGGLNNEQFF.

The chain employs TRBV5-1 and TRBJ1-2, with D unresolved. Per the germline V gene, CDR1 is SGHRS and CDR2 is YFSETQ. The V end lost 0 bases, the J end lost 8 bases, and 14 bases lay between the germline ends. The CDR3 length is 14 residues. CDR3 DNA sequence: TGCGCCAGCAGCTTGGTCGCGGAATCGGGAGGCTACACCTTC. Amino acids: CASSLVAESGGYTF.

This chain uses TRBV19 with TRBJ2-3, with D unclear. Germline V gene data show CDR1 as LNHDA and CDR2 as SQIVND (reference sequence). V shed 6 bases and J shed 7 bases, with 17 bases lying between them. The CDR3 totals 14 residues. In DNA form, the CDR3 reads TGTGCCAGTAGCCCAGGTGGCTCCTTCTATACGCAGTATTTT. Its translation is CASSPGGSFYTQYF.

This sequence joins TRBV19 and TRBJ2-7, with D hard to call. The CDR3 covers 12 residues. Germline V gene sequence: CDR1 LNHDA, CDR2 SQIVND (reference sequence). The ends were cut back, 3 bases at V and 5 bases at J, with 8 bases in the middle. Written as DNA, the CDR3 is TGTGCCAGTAGTATCCCAACTAACGAGCAGTACTTC. Translated: CASSIPTNEQYF.

The chain carries TRBV10-3 and TRBJ2-7; no definite D call. Germline loops: CDR1 ENHRY, CDR2 SYGVKD. V shed 9 bases and J shed 4 bases, with 13 bases lying between them. The CDR3 length is 12 residues. The CDR3 is CAIGPQGYEQYF. CDR3 nucleotides: TGTGCCATAGGACCACAAGGGTACGAGCAGTACTTC.

The genes are TRBV5-4 and TRBJ2-6; maybe TRBD2 (6 bases). V lost 4 bases, J lost 0 bases, and 8 bases lay in between. The CDR3 totals 15 residues. Germline V lookup: CDR1 SGHNT, CDR2 YYREEE (reference sequence). Here the CDR3 reads CASSPGGSGANVLTF. The CDR3 bases are TGTGCCAGCAGCCCCGGGGGCTCTGGGGCCAACGTCCTGACTTTC.

This sequence joins TRBV4-1 and TRBJ1-1; a weak D match, TRBD1 (5 bases). V was cut by 4 bases and J by 4 bases, with 16 bases left in between. The CDR3 is 15 amino acids. Germline V gene data show CDR1 as MGHRA and CDR2 as YSYEKL. CDR3 sequence (DNA): TGCGCCAGCAGCCCAGGGAGGGAAATCGGCACTGAAGCTTTCTTT. Residues: CASSPGREIGTEAFF.

The V gene is TRBV7-9, the J gene TRBJ1-5; D is uncertain. The germline V gene encodes CDR1 SEHNR and CDR2 FQNEAQ (reference sequence). This CDR3 has 16 amino acids. The ends were cut back, 5 bases at V and 0 bases at J, with 14 bases in the middle. As DNA, the CDR3 is TGTGCCAGCAGCCACGGGGAGTTTTATAGCAATCAGCCCCAGCATTTT. This sequence encodes CASSHGEFYSNQPQHF.

The J gene is TRBJ2-3, the V gene TRBV9, with D perhaps matching TRBD2 (5 bases). The V end was cut by 0 bases, the J end by 6 bases, with 11 bases between. This CDR3 has 14 amino acids. Germline V gene data show CDR1 as SGDLS and CDR2 as YYNGEE. In DNA form, the CDR3 reads TGTGCCAGCAGCGTAGGGCTAGCAGGTGATACGCAGTATTTT. Amino acid sequence: CASSVGLAGDTQYF. Full variable domain (rest looked up from reference TRBV9 and TRBJ2-3): DSGVTQTPKHLITATGQRVTLRCSPRSGDLSVYWYQQSLDQGLQFLIQYYNGEERAKGNILERFSAQQFPDLHSELNLSSLELGDSALYFCASSVGLAGDTQYFGPGTRLTVL.

V gene TRBV5-4 combines with J gene TRBJ2-7, with D possibly TRBD1 on 6 matching bases. This CDR3 contains 15 residues. V lost 0 bases, J lost 4 bases, and 14 bases lay in between. Germline V lookup: CDR1 SGHNT, CDR2 YYREEE (reference sequence). The CDR3 coding sequence is TGTGCCAGCAGCTTGGGGGGGCAGAACAATTACGAGCAGTACTTC. Amino acid sequence: CASSLGGQNNYEQYF.